These T cell receptor beta chains were read from a single sample in a study of T cell changes during pregnancy in multiple sclerosis. Sequencing used immunoSEQ multiplex PCR; TCRdb keeps in-frame clones, though not all of them. Found here are fewer than 100,000 clones, about 92% of them singletons; the top ten hold around 2.6%. The sequenced sample was peripheral blood, obtained after pregnancy. The receptors stem from a female donor in good health, enrolled as a control in a pregnancy study. Both conserved end residues are part of each CDR3. The D gene is left open where the match is weak. Clone size is given for some rows only: seen once, a few or many times, or a class if the clone is expanded.

CDR3aa: CASRPGTGLSEQYF
CDR3nt: TGTGCCAGTAGGCCCGGGACAGGGCTCTCCGAGCAGTACTTC
d_gene: TRBD1
abundance: .
v_gene: TRBV19
j_gene: TRBJ2-7

CDR3aa: CASRASGGKYNEQFF
CDR3nt: TGTGCCAGCAGGGCTAGCGGGGGGAAATACAATGAGCAGTTCTTC
d_gene: TRBD2
abundance: .
v_gene: TRBV2
j_gene: TRBJ2-1

CDR3aa: CATGQNTGELFF
CDR3nt: TGTGCCACAGGACAGAACACCGGGGAGCTGTTTTTT
d_gene: .
abundance: .
v_gene: TRBV19
j_gene: TRBJ2-2

CDR3aa: CASSSGQVAYEAFF
CDR3nt: TGCGCCAGCAGCTCGGGACAGGTTGCCTATGAAGCTTTCTTT
d_gene: TRBD1
abundance: once
v_gene: TRBV5-1
j_gene: TRBJ1-1

CDR3aa: CASSQGQGQETQYF
CDR3nt: TGCGCCAGCAGCCAAGGACAGGGCCAAGAGACCCAGTACTTC
d_gene: TRBD1
abundance: .
v_gene: TRBV5-1
j_gene: TRBJ2-5

CDR3aa: CTSSQEGRDRGPMNTEAFF
CDR3nt: TGCACCAGCAGCCAAGAAGGGCGGGACAGGGGCCCCATGAACACTGAAGCTTTCTTT
d_gene: .
abundance: .
v_gene: TRBV1
j_gene: TRBJ1-1

CDR3aa: CASSPLRGGDTQYF
CDR3nt: TGTGCCAGCAGCCCCCTCAGAGGTGGGGATACGCAGTATTTT
d_gene: .
abundance: .
v_gene: TRBV7-2
j_gene: TRBJ2-3

CDR3aa: CAWSVGGGHADEQYF
CDR3nt: TGTGCCTGGAGTGTAGGCGGCGGACACGCCGACGAGCAGTACTTC
d_gene: .
abundance: .
v_gene: TRBV30
j_gene: TRBJ2-7

CDR3aa: CASSLQGAFYEQYF
CDR3nt: TGCGCCAGCAGCTTACAGGGGGCGTTCTACGAGCAGTACTTC
d_gene: TRBD1
abundance: .
v_gene: TRBV5-1
j_gene: TRBJ2-7

CDR3aa: CASSPRAGYGYTF
CDR3nt: TGTGCCAGCAGTCCGCGGGCGGGCTATGGCTACACCTTC
d_gene: .
abundance: once
v_gene: TRBV27
j_gene: TRBJ1-2

CDR3aa: CASSQGSRSGRSTDTQYF
CDR3nt: TGTGCCAGCAGCCAAGGATCCCGGAGCGGGAGAAGCACAGATACGCAGTATTTT
d_gene: TRBD2
abundance: .
v_gene: TRBV14
j_gene: TRBJ2-3

CDR3aa: CASSEGSGHNSPLHF
CDR3nt: TGTGCCAGCAGTGAAGGTTCAGGGCATAATTCACCCCTCCACTTT
d_gene: .
abundance: .
v_gene: TRBV6-1
j_gene: TRBJ1-6

CDR3aa: CASSALQGPGNTIYF
CDR3nt: TGTGCCAGCAGCGCTCTACAGGGGCCTGGAAACACCATATATTTT
d_gene: TRBD1
abundance: once
v_gene: TRBV9
j_gene: TRBJ1-3

CDR3aa: CASSPLQGGTDTQYF
CDR3nt: TGTGCCAGCTCACCACTGCAGGGTGGGACAGATACGCAGTATTTT
d_gene: .
abundance: few
v_gene: TRBV18
j_gene: TRBJ2-3

CDR3aa: CSVGEQGGDQPQHF
CDR3nt: TGCAGCGTGGGGGAACAGGGGGGGGATCAGCCCCAGCATTTT
d_gene: TRBD1
abundance: .
v_gene: TRBV29-1
j_gene: TRBJ1-5

CDR3aa: CASSQEKNSGNTYTDTQYF
CDR3nt: TGCGCCAGCAGCCAAGAGAAAAATTCCGGGAACACCTACACAGATACGCAGTATTTT
d_gene: .
abundance: .
v_gene: TRBV4-3
j_gene: TRBJ2-3

CDR3aa: CSVRLAEAYEQYF
CDR3nt: TGCAGCGTTCGACTAGCGGAGGCCTACGAGCAGTACTTC
d_gene: TRBD2
abundance: .
v_gene: TRBV29-1
j_gene: TRBJ2-7

CDR3aa: CASSQDRSGTSGGPFSYEQYF
CDR3nt: TGTGCCAGCAGCCAAGATAGGAGCGGGACTAGCGGGGGGCCTTTTTCTTACGAGCAGTACTTC
d_gene: TRBD2
abundance: .
v_gene: TRBV14
j_gene: TRBJ2-7

CDR3aa: CASSQGAGQETQYF
CDR3nt: TGCGCCAGCAGCCAAGGGGCAGGCCAAGAGACCCAGTACTTC
d_gene: .
abundance: .
v_gene: TRBV4-1
j_gene: TRBJ2-5

CDR3aa: CASSAGTSVSTDTQYF
CDR3nt: TGTGCCAGCAGCGCGGGGACTAGCGTGAGCACAGATACGCAGTATTTT
d_gene: TRBD2
abundance: .
v_gene: TRBV6-4
j_gene: TRBJ2-3

CDR3aa: CASSRDRPVNTEAFF
CDR3nt: TGTGCCAGCAGCCGCGACAGGCCCGTTAACACTGAAGCTTTCTTT
d_gene: .
abundance: few
v_gene: TRBV7-8
j_gene: TRBJ1-1

CDR3aa: CASSLGGDLGYEQYF
CDR3nt: TGTGCCAGCAGTTTAGGTGGGGACTTGGGGTACGAGCAGTACTTC
d_gene: .
abundance: .
v_gene: TRBV5-8
j_gene: TRBJ2-7

CDR3aa: CASSLNPGKTDYGYTF
CDR3nt: TGCGCCAGCAGCTTAAATCCAGGGAAAACCGACTATGGCTACACCTTC
d_gene: .
abundance: few
v_gene: TRBV5-1
j_gene: TRBJ1-2

CDR3aa: CAWSAGRNSPLHF
CDR3nt: TGTGCCTGGAGTGCCGGTCGGAATTCACCCCTCCACTTT
d_gene: .
abundance: .
v_gene: TRBV30
j_gene: TRBJ1-6

CDR3aa: CASSVTGANEKLFF
CDR3nt: TGTGCCAGCAGCGTGACAGGGGCTAATGAAAAACTGTTTTTT
d_gene: TRBD1
abundance: .
v_gene: TRBV13
j_gene: TRBJ1-4

CDR3aa: CASSLGAGLAGNEQFF
CDR3nt: TGTGCCAGCAGCTTAGGCGCCGGACTAGCGGGCAATGAGCAGTTCTTC
d_gene: TRBD2
abundance: .
v_gene: TRBV11-3
j_gene: TRBJ2-1

CDR3aa: CASSATGLYGYTF
CDR3nt: TGTGCCAGCAGCGCGACAGGGCTCTATGGCTACACCTTC
d_gene: TRBD1
abundance: .
v_gene: TRBV5-4
j_gene: TRBJ1-2

CDR3aa: CASSMGTGDGSYNEQFF
CDR3nt: TGTGCCAGTAGTATGGGGACTGGGGATGGCTCCTACAATGAGCAGTTCTTC
d_gene: .
abundance: .
v_gene: TRBV19
j_gene: TRBJ2-1

CDR3aa: CASSLGASGRSYNEQFF
CDR3nt: TGTGCCAGCAGCTTAGGGGCTAGCGGTCGCTCCTACAATGAGCAGTTCTTC
d_gene: TRBD2
abundance: .
v_gene: TRBV11-3
j_gene: TRBJ2-1

CDR3aa: CASSQETGGNPYEQYF
CDR3nt: TGCGCCAGCAGCCAAGAAACAGGGGGGAACCCATACGAGCAGTACTTC
d_gene: TRBD1
abundance: .
v_gene: TRBV4-3
j_gene: TRBJ2-7

CDR3aa: CASSWGLGAADTQYF
CDR3nt: TGTGCCAGCAGCTGGGGACTAGGAGCGGCAGATACGCAGTATTTT
d_gene: TRBD2
abundance: .
v_gene: TRBV7-9
j_gene: TRBJ2-3

CDR3aa: CASSVLSGGLTEAFF
CDR3nt: TGTGCCAGCAGCGTATTGTCAGGGGGTCTCACTGAAGCTTTCTTT
d_gene: TRBD1
abundance: few
v_gene: TRBV9
j_gene: TRBJ1-1

CDR3aa: CASSPGLAAPDTQYF
CDR3nt: TGTGCCAGCAGTCCCGGACTAGCGGCCCCGGATACGCAGTATTTT
d_gene: TRBD2
abundance: .
v_gene: TRBV27
j_gene: TRBJ2-3

CDR3aa: CASSQGRGGPYEQYF
CDR3nt: TGTGCCAGCAGCCAAGGACGGGGGGGGCCCTACGAGCAGTACTTC
d_gene: TRBD2
abundance: .
v_gene: TRBV4-2
j_gene: TRBJ2-7

CDR3aa: CASSLVAGVGEQFF
CDR3nt: TGCGCCAGCAGCTTGGTCGCGGGGGTAGGTGAGCAGTTCTTC
d_gene: TRBD2
abundance: .
v_gene: TRBV5-1
j_gene: TRBJ2-1

CDR3aa: CNATTSALTYYTQYF
CDR3nt: TGCAACGCCACTACTAGCGCCCTTACCTACTATACGCAGTATTTT
d_gene: TRBD2
abundance: .
v_gene: TRBV29-1
j_gene: TRBJ2-3

CDR3aa: CAWATGTGANVLTF
CDR3nt: TGTGCCTGGGCGACAGGCACTGGGGCCAACGTCCTGACTTTC
d_gene: .
abundance: .
v_gene: TRBV30
j_gene: TRBJ2-6

CDR3aa: CASSPSGGGARNTIYF
CDR3nt: TGTGCCAGCAGTCCGTCAGGCGGGGGGGCACGAAACACCATATATTTT
d_gene: .
abundance: .
v_gene: TRBV28
j_gene: TRBJ1-3

CDR3aa: CAIGQGPLYNEQFF
CDR3nt: TGTGCCATCGGTCAGGGGCCCTTGTACAATGAGCAGTTCTTC
d_gene: .
abundance: once
v_gene: TRBV10-3
j_gene: TRBJ2-1

CDR3aa: CASRSQPGGPPGAFF
CDR3nt: TGTGCCAGCAGGTCGCAACCGGGGGGGCCACCAGGAGCTTTCTTT
d_gene: .
abundance: .
v_gene: TRBV7-3
j_gene: TRBJ1-1

CDR3aa: CAILQGAPASGRGSGANVLTF
CDR3nt: TGCGCCATCTTACAGGGGGCGCCGGCTAGCGGGCGCGGCTCTGGGGCCAACGTCCTGACTTTC
d_gene: .
abundance: .
v_gene: TRBV10-1
j_gene: TRBJ2-6

CDR3aa: CSVVIYTEAFF
CDR3nt: TGCAGCGTTGTAATCTACACTGAAGCTTTCTTT
d_gene: .
abundance: .
v_gene: TRBV29-1
j_gene: TRBJ1-1

CDR3aa: CASSPGTEAFF
CDR3nt: TGTGCCAGCAGCCCGGGCACTGAAGCTTTCTTT
d_gene: .
abundance: few
v_gene: TRBV5-5
j_gene: TRBJ1-1

CDR3aa: CASSDSDSLPSPNYGYTF
CDR3nt: TGTGCCAGCAGTGATTCGGACAGCCTACCTTCCCCTAACTATGGCTACACCTTC
d_gene: .
abundance: .
v_gene: TRBV25-1
j_gene: TRBJ1-2

CDR3aa: CASGRLAGRTGELFF
CDR3nt: TGTGCTAGTGGCCGGCTAGCGGGGAGGACCGGGGAGCTGTTTTTT
d_gene: TRBD2
abundance: .
v_gene: TRBV12-5
j_gene: TRBJ2-2

CDR3aa: CASSLNPGLVTDTQYF
CDR3nt: TGTGCCAGCAGCTTAAATCCAGGACTAGTCACAGATACGCAGTATTTT
d_gene: TRBD2
abundance: .
v_gene: TRBV7-2
j_gene: TRBJ2-3

CDR3aa: CASSGQGVGTEAFF
CDR3nt: TGTGCCAGCAGTGGTCAGGGGGTGGGCACTGAAGCTTTCTTT
d_gene: TRBD1
abundance: once
v_gene: TRBV6-1
j_gene: TRBJ1-1

CDR3aa: CASRKLPTGVMDEQFF
CDR3nt: TGTGCCAGCAGGAAACTGCCGACAGGGGTGATGGATGAGCAGTTCTTC
d_gene: TRBD1
abundance: few
v_gene: TRBV27
j_gene: TRBJ2-1

CDR3aa: CASLDRVVPEAFF
CDR3nt: TGTGCCAGTTTGGACAGGGTAGTTCCTGAAGCTTTCTTT
d_gene: TRBD1
abundance: .
v_gene: TRBV19
j_gene: TRBJ1-1

CDR3aa: CASSFHSTGSETQYF
CDR3nt: TGTGCCAGCAGCTTTCATTCGACAGGGAGCGAGACCCAGTACTTC
d_gene: TRBD1
abundance: once
v_gene: TRBV5-8
j_gene: TRBJ2-5

CDR3aa: CASSKQGANYGYTF
CDR3nt: TGTGCCAGTAGTAAACAGGGGGCTAACTATGGCTACACCTTC
d_gene: TRBD1
abundance: .
v_gene: TRBV19
j_gene: TRBJ1-2

CDR3aa: CASSPQGPENIQYF
CDR3nt: TGTGCCAGCTCACCCCAGGGGCCCGAAAACATTCAGTACTTC
d_gene: .
abundance: once
v_gene: TRBV18
j_gene: TRBJ2-4

CDR3aa: CASSAPPGLAASYEQYF
CDR3nt: TGTGCCAGCAGCGCACCACCGGGACTAGCGGCGTCCTACGAGCAGTACTTC
d_gene: TRBD2
abundance: .
v_gene: TRBV2
j_gene: TRBJ2-7

CDR3aa: CASSPRGGKVSYEQYF
CDR3nt: TGCGCCAGCAGCCCCCGAGGGGGTAAGGTCTCCTACGAGCAGTACTTC
d_gene: .
abundance: .
v_gene: TRBV4-1
j_gene: TRBJ2-7